This T cell receptor (beta chain) was recovered during a study of blood T cell repertoires in COVID-19. At the level of the study: Sources were T cells, B-cell-depleted T cells, or PBMCs; the material itself was cDNA or gDNA.

CDR3 length: 16 residues. Trimming pared 3 bases from V and 3 bases from J, leaving 17 bases between. Germline CDR1 is SEHNR and CDR2 is FQNEAQ (reference sequence). Sequencing was performed with immunoSEQ multiplex PCR; in TCRdb, only in-frame clones are kept and a portion is missing. Of some 140,000 clones in the sample, approximately 80% were seen once. The J gene is TRBJ2-5, the V gene TRBV7-9; possibly TRBD2 for D (6 bases). This clonotype was obtained from a woman aged 55-70 years with COVID-19, enrolled during active disease. The sequenced sample was peripheral blood. For the CDR3, the DNA is TGTGCCAGCAGCTTCTGGTCGGGAGCGAGGGAAGAGACCCAGTACTTC. As protein: CASSFWSGAREETQYF.